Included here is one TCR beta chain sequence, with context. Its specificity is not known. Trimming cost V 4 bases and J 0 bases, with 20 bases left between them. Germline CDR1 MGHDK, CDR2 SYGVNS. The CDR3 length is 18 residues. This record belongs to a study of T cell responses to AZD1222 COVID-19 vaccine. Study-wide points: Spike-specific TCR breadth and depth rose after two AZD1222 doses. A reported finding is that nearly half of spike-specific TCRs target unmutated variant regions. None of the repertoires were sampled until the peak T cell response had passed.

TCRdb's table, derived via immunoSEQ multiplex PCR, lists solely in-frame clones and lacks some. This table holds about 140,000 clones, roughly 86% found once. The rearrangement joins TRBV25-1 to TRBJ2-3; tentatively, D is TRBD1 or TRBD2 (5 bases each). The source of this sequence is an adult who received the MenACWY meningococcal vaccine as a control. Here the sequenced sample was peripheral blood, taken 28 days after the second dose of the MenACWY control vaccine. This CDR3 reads CASSALPGRSPSTDTQYF. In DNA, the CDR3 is TGTGCCAGCAGTGCACTACCGGGACGTTCGCCTAGCACAGATACGCAGTATTTT.